The 5 T cell receptor beta chains listed next were all sequenced from one sample in a study of vaccination and CD4 T cells after COVID-19. As to treatment: approximately nine-day PBMC culture with coronavirus spike peptide pools or control peptides (ViraFEST assay). For these TCRs, the target antigens are not known. The Oncomine TCR Beta short-read assay sequenced DNA from cultured CD4+ T cells. Using its own MiXCR run on the PCR reads, TCRdb lists one record per CDR3 protein. Here the sample spans around 3,700 distinct CDR3 sequences, around 20% being singletons. Source material: CD4+ T cells from blood, cultured in vitro. The source is a human donor who had recovered from COVID-19.

The chain carries TRBV6-1 and TRBJ1-6, with D unresolved. V was shortened by 8 bases and J by 5 bases, with 10 bases between the two germline ends. This CDR3 spans 13 amino acids. CDR1 MNHNS and CDR2 SASEGT come from the germline V gene. The CDR3 loop is CASGRTDNSPLHF. In nucleotides, the CDR3 is TGTGCCAGCGGGCGGACCGATAATTCACCCCTCCACTTT.

The chain carries TRBV5-1 and TRBJ2-5; TRBD2 agrees at 7 bases. J lost 3 bases, V lost 3 bases, and 5 bases had no gene match. Germline CDR1 and CDR2: SGHRS and YFSETQ. This CDR3 is built from 14 residues. The CDR3 DNA is TGCGCCAGCAGCTACTCTGGGGGGGAAGAGACCCAGTACTTC. Its translation is CASSYSGGEETQYF.

The V and J genes are TRBV12-3 or TRBV12-4 and TRBJ1-2, with TRBD1 as a possible D gene (6 bases). With 6 bases removed from V and 5 bases from J, the gap between germline ends came to 19 bases. This CDR3 has 15 residues. CDR3 sequence reads: CASRHRDIFLYGYTF. The CDR3 DNA follows: TGTGCCAGCAGACACCGGGACATTTTTCTGTATGGCTACACCTTC.

This clonotype turned up a few times. The gene calls are TRBV4-1 and TRBJ1-2, with a weak D call TRBD1 (6 bases). The V gene's germline CDR1 is MGHRA and CDR2 YSYEKL. V was pared by 3 bases and J by 0 bases, with 8 bases between. This CDR3 has 14 amino acids. CDR3 in amino acids: CASSQTGPNYGYTF. DNA for the CDR3: TGCGCCAGCAGCCAGACAGGTCCTAACTATGGCTACACCTTC.

The V call is TRBV5-1, the J call TRBJ1-6, with D maybe TRBD1 (6 bases). CDR3 length equals 15 residues. Between the trimmed V and J ends, which lost 0 bases and 7 bases, there was a span of 11 bases. CDR1 and CDR2 (germline): SGHRS, YFSETQ. The CDR3 DNA sequence: TGCGCCAGCAGCTTGGATGCGGGGGCGAATTCACCCCTCCACTTT. Translated, it gives CASSLDAGANSPLHF.